The rows below give T cell receptor beta chains drawn from one sample of a study of cytomegalovirus exposure and HLA in healthy donors. Sequenced by immunoSEQ multiplex PCR; TCRdb stores in-frame clones only, minus some. The table shows almost 65,000 clones, with more than 85% occurring only once. Input material: PBMCs. These receptors came from a woman aged 18-30 years in good health and CMV-seronegative. Both conserved end residues are part of each CDR3. A D gene is named only where the DNA matches it firmly. The size of a clone is reported for some rows only, either as once, few or many, or as a class for expanded clones.

j_call,clone_size,d_call,v_call,cdr3_aa,cdr3_nt
TRBJ2-5,NA,TRBD1,TRBV5-6,CASSWDRAETQYF,TGTGCCAGCAGCTGGGACAGGGCGGAGACCCAGTACTTC
TRBJ2-3,once,NA,TRBV6-5,CASSSQGGDTQYF,TGTGCCAGCAGTTCCCAGGGAGGAGATACGCAGTATTTT
TRBJ2-7,NA,TRBD1,TRBV27,CASFSDRGPYEQYF,TGTGCCAGCTTTTCCGACAGGGGACCCTACGAGCAGTACTTC
TRBJ1-1,once,TRBD1,TRBV5-1,CASSLEVPQGVFMNTEAFF,TGCGCCAGCAGCTTGGAGGTGCCCCAGGGGGTATTCATGAACACTGAAGCTTTCTTT
TRBJ2-7,NA,TRBD1,TRBV19,CARRQGKGNNYEQYF,TGTGCCAGACGACAGGGGAAGGGAAATAACTACGAGCAGTACTTC
TRBJ2-2,NA,NA,TRBV29-1,CSVTLWGTSDTGELFF,TGCAGCGTTACATTATGGGGGACTTCGGACACCGGGGAGCTGTTTTTT
TRBJ2-5,NA,NA,TRBV5-1,CASSLGRAGSVETQYF,TGCGCCAGCAGCTTGGGCCGGGCAGGGTCTGTTGAGACCCAGTACTTC
TRBJ2-7,NA,NA,TRBV2,CASTGQGGYEQYF,TGTGCCAGCACCGGGCAGGGTGGCTACGAGCAGTACTTC
TRBJ2-3,NA,TRBD2,TRBV15,CATSTSRLAGGFEDTQYF,TGTGCCACCAGCACTTCCCGGCTAGCGGGAGGGTTCGAAGATACGCAGTATTTT
TRBJ2-5,NA,NA,TRBV5-1,CASSLAATGVETQYF,TGCGCCAGCAGCTTGGCCGCGACGGGGGTAGAGACCCAGTACTTC
TRBJ2-5,NA,NA,TRBV2,CASSARGAPLSETQYF,TGTGCCAGCAGTGCTCGGGGGGCCCCTTTGTCAGAGACCCAGTACTTC
TRBJ1-2,NA,NA,TRBV30,CAWSDAVLYTF,TGTGCCTGGAGTGATGCGGTTCTCTACACCTTC
TRBJ1-1,NA,NA,TRBV4-1,CASSQDPGREQANTEAFF,TGCGCCAGCAGCCAAGATCCCGGCCGCGAGCAGGCGAACACTGAAGCTTTCTTT
TRBJ2-4,NA,TRBD2,TRBV2,CASWGTSQVRGLAKNIQYF,TGTGCCAGCTGGGGGACTAGTCAGGTTCGTGGATTAGCCAAAAACATTCAGTACTTC
TRBJ1-2,few,NA,TRBV19,CATAQGEVYGYTF,TGTGCCACCGCTCAAGGGGAGGTCTATGGCTACACCTTC
TRBJ1-5,NA,TRBD1,TRBV9,CASSGETGVDNQPQHF,TGTGCCAGCAGCGGAGAGACAGGGGTCGATAATCAGCCCCAGCATTTT
TRBJ2-1,NA,TRBD2,TRBV2,CASSGDRGGNNEQFF,TGTGCCAGCAGTGGTGATCGGGGGGGAAACAATGAGCAGTTCTTC
TRBJ1-4,NA,NA,TRBV10-3,CAISVGQNEKLFF,TGTGCCATCAGTGTTGGACAGAATGAAAAACTGTTTTTT
TRBJ2-5,NA,NA,TRBV7-9,CASRTRGPETQYF,TGTGCCAGCAGGACCAGGGGACCAGAGACCCAGTACTTC
TRBJ2-3,NA,NA,TRBV6-4,CASASTGGSTDTQYF,TGTGCCAGCGCCAGCACGGGGGGCAGCACAGATACGCAGTATTTT
TRBJ1-1,NA,NA,TRBV27,CASSLFSENTEAFF,TGTGCCAGCAGTTTATTTTCAGAAAACACTGAAGCTTTCTTT
TRBJ1-2,NA,TRBD1,TRBV6-1,CASRTGQTNYGYTF,TGTGCCAGCCGGACGGGACAGACCAACTATGGCTACACCTTC
TRBJ2-3,NA,TRBD2,TRBV19,CASSMQRGGPGTDTQYF,TGTGCCAGTAGTATGCAGCGGGGGGGCCCGGGGACAGATACGCAGTATTTT
TRBJ2-7,NA,NA,TRBV18,CASSARAGTYEQYF,TGTGCCAGCTCAGCGAGGGCCGGGACCTACGAGCAGTACTTC
TRBJ1-2,NA,TRBD1,TRBV4-1,CASSPTGGFSFYGYTF,TGCGCCAGCAGCCCAACAGGGGGCTTCAGCTTTTATGGCTACACCTTC
TRBJ1-5,NA,TRBD1,TRBV9,CASSGQGDQPQHF,TGTGCCAGCAGTGGACAGGGCGATCAGCCCCAGCATTTT
TRBJ2-2,NA,TRBD1,TRBV10-3,CAISSGQAPGELFF,TGTGCCATCAGCTCGGGACAGGCGCCCGGGGAGCTGTTTTTT
TRBJ1-6,NA,TRBD1,TRBV4-1,CASSQVRRGHSPLHF,TGCGCCAGCAGCCAAGTTAGGAGGGGGCATTCACCCCTCCACTTT
TRBJ2-7,once,NA,TRBV30,CAWSSDTPYEQYF,TGTGCCTGGAGTTCGGACACACCGTACGAGCAGTACTTC
TRBJ2-7,NA,NA,TRBV4-1,CASSQGSRGSYEQYF,TGCGCCAGCAGCCAAGGGTCCCGGGGGAGCTACGAGCAGTACTTC
TRBJ2-3,NA,TRBD2,TRBV12-5,CAPWREVTDTQYF,TGTGCCCCATGGCGGGAGGTCACAGATACGCAGTATTTT
TRBJ2-7,NA,TRBD2,TRBV19,CASSAGVANEQYF,TGTGCCAGTTCGGCGGGGGTAGCGAACGAGCAGTACTTC
TRBJ2-1,NA,NA,TRBV7-9,CASSLGQPPSNEQFF,TGTGCCAGCAGCTTAGGGCAACCCCCTTCGAATGAGCAGTTCTTC
TRBJ2-7,NA,NA,TRBV10-3,CAISLQGTEQYF,TGTGCCATCAGTCTCCAGGGCACCGAGCAGTACTTC
TRBJ1-2,NA,TRBD1,TRBV4-3,CASSQLGRDSNGYTF,TGCGCCAGCAGCCAATTGGGACGGGACAGTAATGGCTACACCTTC
TRBJ2-7,NA,TRBD2,TRBV10-3,CAISESGRAGYEQYF,TGTGCCATCAGTGAGTCGGGGAGGGCCGGGTACGAGCAGTACTTC
TRBJ2-3,once,NA,TRBV6-4,CASSEGGGSGTDTQYF,TGTGCCAGCAGTGAAGGTGGTGGGAGCGGCACAGATACGCAGTATTTT
TRBJ2-5,NA,NA,TRBV5-4,CASSLYFVKSEETQYF,TGTGCCAGCAGCTTGTATTTTGTCAAATCTGAGGAGACCCAGTACTTC
TRBJ2-1,NA,NA,TRBV11-3,CASSPDGGRRYNEQFF,TGTGCCAGCAGCCCTGACGGGGGGCGTAGGTACAATGAGCAGTTCTTC
TRBJ2-7,NA,NA,TRBV7-7,CASTPRSYEQYF,TGTGCTAGCACCCCCCGTTCCTACGAGCAGTACTTC
TRBJ2-7,NA,TRBD2,TRBV18,CASSPLSGGSSYEQYF,TGTGCCAGCTCACCTCTTAGCGGGGGCAGCTCCTACGAGCAGTACTTC
TRBJ2-7,NA,TRBD2,TRBV4-1,CASSQEGASGSYEQYF,TGCGCCAGCAGCCAAGAAGGGGCTAGCGGGAGCTACGAGCAGTACTTC
TRBJ1-1,NA,NA,TRBV7-7,CANIGAGLGSNTEAFF,TGTGCTAACATAGGGGCGGGACTGGGGTCGAACACTGAAGCTTTCTTT
TRBJ1-5,NA,TRBD1,TRBV28,CASSWGQGLNQPQHF,TGTGCCAGCAGTTGGGGACAGGGCCTTAATCAGCCCCAGCATTTT
TRBJ2-5,NA,TRBD2,TRBV11-1,CASSPTSGTQETQYF,TGTGCCAGCAGCCCTACTAGCGGGACACAAGAGACCCAGTACTTC
TRBJ1-2,NA,NA,TRBV23-1,CDGGPQSYGYTF,TGCGACGGGGGTCCTCAAAGCTATGGCTACACCTTC
TRBJ1-2,NA,TRBD1,TRBV14,CASSHAVQTGRGHGYTF,TGTGCCAGCAGCCACGCAGTCCAGACAGGGCGTGGCCATGGCTACACCTTC
TRBJ1-2,few,NA,TRBV27,CASSPAGRRGYTF,TGTGCCAGCAGCCCGGCGGGGCGGCGAGGCTACACCTTC
TRBJ2-3,NA,NA,TRBV7-3,CASSLFGQRSTDTQYF,TGTGCCAGCAGCTTATTTGGACAGCGTAGCACAGATACGCAGTATTTT
TRBJ2-7,NA,TRBD1,TRBV5-4,CASSTGSYEQYF,TGTGCCAGCTCGACAGGGTCGTACGAGCAGTACTTC
TRBJ2-1,NA,TRBD2,TRBV19,CASSIGGGSSYNEQFF,TGTGCCAGTAGTATAGGCGGCGGGAGTTCCTACAATGAGCAGTTCTTC
TRBJ1-1,NA,NA,TRBV7-9,CASSLGWRDQLGTEAFF,TGTGCCAGCAGCTTAGGCTGGCGGGATCAATTAGGCACTGAAGCTTTCTTT
TRBJ2-1,NA,NA,TRBV2,CASHSEEGAYNEQFF,TGTGCCAGCCATTCCGAGGAAGGGGCCTACAATGAGCAGTTCTTC
TRBJ2-3,few,TRBD2,TRBV9,CASAGGNTDTQYF,TGTGCCAGCGCGGGGGGTAACACAGATACGCAGTATTTT
TRBJ1-1,NA,NA,TRBV20-1,CSARQGEAFF,TGCAGTGCTAGACAGGGTGAAGCTTTCTTT
TRBJ2-5,NA,TRBD2,TRBV30,CAWSVLAGGPQETQYF,TGTGCCTGGAGTGTACTCGCGGGGGGGCCTCAAGAGACCCAGTACTTC
TRBJ1-5,NA,NA,TRBV2,CASSEIQGAGPQHF,TGTGCCAGCAGTGAGATTCAGGGAGCGGGGCCCCAGCATTTT
TRBJ2-3,NA,NA,TRBV12-2,CASRSRPSSGRRTDTQYF,TGTGCAAGTCGCTCCCGCCCGTCTAGCGGGAGAAGAACAGATACGCAGTATTTT
TRBJ1-1,NA,TRBD1,TRBV18,CASSPLGGGGVNTEAFF,TGTGCCAGCTCTCCCCTCGGAGGGGGCGGGGTGAACACTGAAGCTTTCTTT
TRBJ2-1,NA,NA,TRBV7-9,CASSLGAYNEQFF,TGTGCCAGCAGCTTAGGGGCTTACAATGAGCAGTTCTTC